This entry features one T cell receptor (beta chain) sequence. The data derive from a study of blood T cell repertoires in COVID-19. CDR1 and CDR2 from the germline V gene are KGHSH and LQKENI. The CDR3 totals 15 residues. V lost 1 base and J lost 1; bases outside the gene matches: 3. The protocol was immunoSEQ multiplex PCR, while the TCRdb copy is restricted to in-frame clones and leaves out a portion. The data show about 340,000 clones, around 85% seen once. The study drew participants aged 18 to 89 years from some 24 US areas. Self-reported history from a screening survey and questionnaire set each donor's cohort.

The sequenced sample consisted of PBMCs or T cells enriched from blood (not recorded which). This chain links TRBV18 with TRBJ2-5, with 7 nucleotides matching TRBD1. The clonotype originates from a woman between 40 and 50 years old with acute COVID-19. The CDR3 spells CASSPLEGAQETQYF. In nucleotides, the CDR3 is TGTGCCAGCTCACCACTAGAGGGGGCCCAAGAGACCCAGTACTTC. Full variable domain (missing parts from reference TRBV18 and TRBJ2-5): NAGVMQNPRHLVRRRGQEARLRCSPMKGHSHVYWYRQLPEEGLKFMVYLQKENIIDESGMPKERFSAEFPKEGPSILRIQQVVRGDSAAYFCASSPLEGAQETQYFGPGTRLLVL.